This TCR beta chain emerged from a study of T cells in Graves' hyperthyroidism and ophthalmopathy. Overall study results and limits: Blood also contained most expanded thyroid clonotypes above 0.001.

Of note for this clonotype: No antigen is known for it.

Germline CDR1 SGDLS, CDR2 YYNGEE. The CDR3 extends over 13 amino acids. The germline V and J ends were trimmed by 4 bases and 0 bases, with 7 bases remaining between them. Patients affected by ophthalmopathy presented a Clinical Activity Score of at least 3, a NOSPECS grade of at least 4, and disease duration below 3 months. A patient was excluded if there was uncontrolled infection, other autoimmune disease, pregnancy or lactation. This sample holds PBMCs from less than 13 ml fresh peripheral blood. Amplification yielded TCR beta CDR3 regions, with RNA transcripts as the source. The HTBI primer set was used in a first-round RT-PCR of the TCR CDR3. A single record per CDR3 protein comes from TCRdb applying MiXCR to the multiplex PCR reads. The data contain hundreds of thousands of distinct CDR3 sequences, 12% to 15% of them singletons.

The sample comprised blood. The sequence was collected from a middle-aged woman with Graves' ophthalmopathy. The gene calls are TRBV9 and TRBJ1-2; D gene unclear. CDR3 protein: CASSPKANYGYTF. DNA of the CDR3: TGTGCCAGCAGCCCTAAAGCTAACTATGGCTACACCTTC.